This T cell receptor beta chain was sequenced during a study of T-cell reconstitution after alpha-beta-depleted transplantation in children. Notes on the study in general: Expanded clones from the graft, numbering several hundred, reportedly supplied alpha-beta T cells about two months after transplant. Recipient T cells and thymic progenitors that survived gave rise to the high TCRbeta diversity observed at day 60 in some patients.

Library preparation (for TCRbeta) was performed with unique molecular identifiers. TCRdb independently ran MiXCR on the PCR reads; one entry per CDR3 protein. The table records almost 250,000 distinct CDR3 sequences, roughly a quarter of them present only once. The CDR3 has 12 residues. Germline V CDR1 and CDR2: ENHRY, SYGVKD. V was pared by 6 bases and J by 1 base, with 7 bases between. Points on this clonotype: No antigen is known for it.

The sample in question was PBMCs, obtained before TCRalphabeta/CD19-depleted stem cell transplant. This clonotype was sampled from a girl aged 2 to 10 with Fanconi anemia, due to receive a stem cell transplant. This chain connects TRBV10-3 to TRBJ2-7, with TRBD1 as a possible D gene (6 bases). The CDR3 nucleotides are TGTGCCATCAGCACAGGGTCCTACGAGCAGTACTTC. Translating it yields CAISTGSYEQYF.